The next 27 T cell receptor beta chains were all read from a single sample in a study of shared clonotypes between healthy human individuals. Using immunoSEQ multiplex PCR, the repertoire was profiled, and TCRdb retains in-frame clones only, with some absent. The repertoire holds about 1 million clones, with 70% to 80% as singletons. Sequencing was done on a sample of memory CD4+ T cells sorted from blood. Sample subset: CD45RA-negative fraction. Source of these receptors: a man younger than 35 in good health.

The CDR3 reads CASSVTGTRLSGELFF. The CDR3 region has the DNA TGTGCCAGCAGCGTCACCGGGACTAGATTGTCCGGGGAGCTGTTTTTT. The rearrangement uses TRBV9 and TRBJ2-2, with 8 bases lining up with TRBD2. J was trimmed by 6 bases and V by 2 bases; bases with no gene match: 9. Germline V gives CDR1 SGDLS, CDR2 YYNGEE. This CDR3 spans 16 amino acids.

A word on this clone: The sample holds other DNA sequences that translate to the same CDR3. This chain uses TRBV18 with TRBJ2-5; D might be TRBD1 or TRBD2, each matching 5 bases. The ends were cut back, 3 bases at V and 5 bases at J, with 13 bases in the middle. The CDR3 length is 14 residues. CDR1 is KGHSH and CDR2 is LQKENI in the germline V gene. CDR3 in amino acids: CASSPQGRGETQYF. Here the CDR3 DNA reads TGTGCCAGCTCACCCCAGGGCCGCGGGGAGACCCAGTACTTC. Full variable domain (rest looked up from reference TRBV18 and TRBJ2-5): NAGVMQNPRHLVRRRGQEARLRCSPMKGHSHVYWYRQLPEEGLKFMVYLQKENIIDESGMPKERFSAEFPKEGPSILRIQQVVRGDSAAYFCASSPQGRGETQYFGPGTRLLVL.

The rearrangement links TRBV2 to TRBJ2-7; a weak D match, TRBD2 (6 bases). This CDR3 has 15 residues. Germline loops: CDR1 SNHLY, CDR2 FYNNEI. The V end lost 4 bases, the J end lost 1 base, and 14 bases lay between the germline ends. CDR3 nucleotide sequence: TGTGCCAGCAGTGGGGGAGGAGGGCCGTCCTACGAGCAGTACTTC. It encodes CASSGGGGPSYEQYF.

This rearrangement joins TRBV18 to TRBJ1-5; no firm D call. V was shortened by 2 bases and J by 2 bases, with 10 bases between the two germline ends. Germline CDR1 and CDR2: KGHSH and LQKENI. The CDR3 contains 15 residues. CDR3 nucleotide sequence: TGTGCCAGCTCACCAAGAGCAAATGGCAATCAGCCCCAGCATTTT. It translates to CASSPRANGNQPQHF.

The CDR3 DNA follows: TGTGCCAGCAGCCGCTTAACCCCGACAGGGGCAGACTATGGCTACACCTTC. Residues: CASSRLTPTGADYGYTF. The gene calls are TRBV14 and TRBJ1-2, with 8 bases identical to TRBD1. Germline loops: CDR1 SGHDN, CDR2 FVKESK. Unmatched junction bases numbered 13, after V lost 4 bases and J lost 3 bases. The CDR3 extends over 17 amino acids.

In regard to this clone: A much larger clone sits a single nucleotide away, making a read error possible. CDR3 sequence (DNA): TGTGCCAGCAGCTTGGACAGGCGCACCGGGGAGCTGTTTTTT. It encodes CASSLDRRTGELFF. The V gene is TRBV5-6, the J gene TRBJ2-2, with D perhaps TRBD1 (5 bases). Per germline, CDR1 SGHDT and CDR2 YYEEEE. Trimming cost V 0 bases and J 4 bases, with 7 bases left between them. The CDR3 extends over 14 amino acids. Based on the CDR3 plus reference TRBV5-6 and TRBJ2-2, the full variable domain is DAGVTQSPTHLIKTRGQQVTLRCSPKSGHDTVSWYQQALGQGPQFIFQYYEEEERQRGNFPDRFSGHQFPNYSSELNVNALLLGDSALYLCASSLDRRTGELFFGEGSRLTVL.

This rearrangement joins TRBV5-8 to TRBJ1-5; D uncertain. Germline V CDR1 and CDR2: SGHTS, YDEGEE. V dropped 6 bases and J dropped 9 bases, with 13 bases sitting between them. The CDR3 loop spans 12 amino acids. The chain's CDR3 is CASTTLGAPQHF. The CDR3 DNA reads TGTGCCAGCACGACATTGGGAGCGCCCCAGCATTTT. The variable domain in full, completed from reference TRBV5-8 and TRBJ1-5, reads EAGVTQSPTHLIKTRGQQATLRCSPISGHTSVYWYQQALGLGLQFLLWYDEGEERNRGNFPPRFSGRQFPNYSSELNVNALELEDSALYLCASTTLGAPQHFGDGTRLSIL.

The chain employs TRBV2 and TRBJ2-3; 9 bases fit TRBD2. J lost 0 bases, V lost 7 bases, and 5 bases had no gene match. In germline, CDR1 is SNHLY, CDR2 FYNNEI. The CDR3 runs 15 residues. CDR3 in DNA: TGTGCCAGCAAAAGACTAGCGGATAGCACAGATACGCAGTATTTT. Translated: CASKRLADSTDTQYF. The full variable domain, with the rest looked up from reference TRBV2 and TRBJ2-3, is EPEVTQTPSHQVTQMGQEVILRCVPISNHLYFYWYRQILGQKVEFLVSFYNNEISEKSEIFDDQFSVERPDGSNFTLKIRSTKLEDSAMYFCASKRLADSTDTQYFGPGTRLTVL.

The J gene is TRBJ1-3, the V gene TRBV12-2. TRBV12-2 is tagged as a pseudogene. This CDR3 has 17 amino acids. In nucleotides, the CDR3 is TGTGCAAGTCGCTTAGCGTTGAGGGGTCGCTCTGGAAACACCATATATTTT. The encoded protein is CASRLALRGRSGNTIYF.

The chain combines TRBV6-5 with TRBJ1-2, with D hard to call. The CDR3 sequence is 11 residues long. Germline loops: CDR1 MNHEY, CDR2 SVGAGI. Deletions cut 8 bases from V and 3 bases from J, with 7 bases between. Here the CDR3 DNA reads TGTGCCAGCCGCAGCTACTATGGCTACACCTTC. Its protein product is CASRSYYGYTF.

The chain recombines TRBV5-6 with TRBJ2-2; 7 bases agree with TRBD2. Germline values: CDR1 SGHDT, CDR2 YYEEEE. With V trimmed by 9 bases and J by 4 bases, 15 bases remained unmatched. The CDR3 sequence is 16 residues long. The CDR3 DNA is TGTGCCATGGGGAGGGCCGAGGGCGCAGGCACCGGGGAGCTGTTTTTT. Residues: CAMGRAEGAGTGELFF.

The chain joins TRBV10-3 to TRBJ1-6, with no clear D. The germline gives CDR1 ENHRY, CDR2 SYGVKD. Between the trimmed V and J ends, which lost 6 bases and 8 bases, there was a span of 14 bases. The CDR3 length is 14 residues. The CDR3, as DNA: TGTGCCATCAGGATCAATGGAGCCGATTCACCCCTCCACTTT. Its translation is CAIRINGADSPLHF.

V is TRBV29-1 and J is TRBJ2-7; either TRBD1 or TRBD2 may fit D (7 bases each). CDR1 and CDR2 from the germline V gene are SQVTM and ANQGSEA. V was shortened by 5 bases and J by 3 bases, with 20 bases between the two germline ends. This CDR3 spans 15 amino acids. CDR3 DNA: TGCAGCGTTAGAGAACAGGGGAGGGGAAACTACGAGCAGTACTTC. This gives the protein CSVREQGRGNYEQYF.

The chain couples TRBV21-1 to TRBJ2-3. TRBV21-1 is noted as a pseudogene. There are 13 residues in the CDR3. DNA of the CDR3: TGTGCCAGCAGCAAAGAGGATGAAGATACGCAGTATTTT. Translated, it gives CASSKEDEDTQYF.

The chain joins TRBV5-1 to TRBJ1-6; D remains ambiguous. This CDR3 comprises 16 residues. V lost 1 base, J lost 9 bases, and 17 bases lay in between. Germline V CDR1 and CDR2: SGHRS, YFSETQ. In DNA form, the CDR3 reads TGCGCCAGCAGCTTGAGCGCGGCCGGACCGGGTTCACCCCTCCACTTT. It encodes CASSLSAAGPGSPLHF.

The chain employs TRBV7-9 and TRBJ2-7; 10 bases map to TRBD1. Germline lookup yields CDR1 SEHNR and CDR2 FQNEAQ (reference sequence). V dropped 1 base and J dropped 6; count of bases not matched to a gene: 3. CDR3 length equals 14 residues. DNA of the CDR3: TGTGCCAGCAGCTTAGGGGACAGGGGAGGCGAGCAGTACTTC. Translating it yields CASSLGDRGGEQYF.

This clone has only a few counts. The chain employs TRBV28 and TRBJ2-7; TRBD1 aligns across 9 bases. The CDR3 is 12 residues long. J lost 13 bases, V lost 5 bases, and 9 bases had no gene match. Germline CDR1 MDHEN, CDR2 SYDVKM. This CDR3 reads CASSVPGQGKYF. The CDR3 DNA is TGTGCCAGCAGTGTCCCGGGACAGGGAAAATACTTC.

This chain uses TRBV14 with TRBJ1-3; no firm D call. The CDR3 has 11 residues. Trimming left V 1 base short and J 6 bases short, with 1 base between. Germline CDR1 and CDR2: SGHDN and FVKESK. CDR3 bases: TGTGCCAGCAGCCAAGTAAACACCATATATTTT. As protein: CASSQVNTIYF.

The chain couples TRBV18 to TRBJ1-3, with D unclear. Looked up from germline, CDR1 is KGHSH and CDR2 is LQKENI. V was trimmed by 1 base and J by 7 bases, leaving 14 bases between them. The CDR3 is made up of 15 amino acids. CDR3 amino acids: CASSPQRATSNTIYF. The CDR3 DNA follows: TGTGCCAGCTCACCACAACGGGCGACAAGCAACACCATATATTTT. The full variable domain, rest sourced from reference TRBV18 and TRBJ1-3, is NAGVMQNPRHLVRRRGQEARLRCSPMKGHSHVYWYRQLPEEGLKFMVYLQKENIIDESGMPKERFSAEFPKEGPSILRIQQVVRGDSAAYFCASSPQRATSNTIYFGEGSWLTVV.

This sequence joins TRBV7-1 and TRBJ1-1; TRBD1 might be the D (5 bases). TRBV7-1 is flagged as an ORF with uncertain function. V gave up 4 bases and J gave up 11 bases, with 14 bases separating them. This CDR3 contains 12 residues. Written as DNA, the CDR3 is TGTGCCAGCAGCTTAGCGCAGGGTCCCGCTTTCTTT. Translated: CASSLAQGPAFF.

Only a few counts were recorded for this clone. CDR3 DNA sequence: TGTGCCAGTAGAGCCCAGGGGGGGCCTTATGAAAAACTGTTTTTT. It codes for CASRAQGGPYEKLFF. The rearrangement joins TRBV19 to TRBJ1-4; 7 nucleotides align to TRBD1. In germline, CDR1 is LNHDA, CDR2 SQIVND (reference sequence). The CDR3 contains 15 residues. After removal of 6 bases from V and 6 bases from J, the junction contained 10 bases not matched to a gene.

The rearrangement joins TRBV11-2 to TRBJ2-3; 10 bases match TRBD2. Germline V gene lookup returns CDR1 SGHAT and CDR2 FQNNGV. The CDR3 is 15 residues long. The J segment lost 5 bases and the V segment lost 5 bases, leaving 7 bases of the junction unmatched. The DNA for the CDR3 is TGTGCCAGCAGCCCTCTAGCGGGAGTCGGAGATACGCAGTATTTT. Translated: CASSPLAGVGDTQYF.

The V call is TRBV7-5, the J call TRBJ1-6; no check of the table's D call, TRBD1, against the DNA was made. TRBV7-5 is tagged as a pseudogene. The CDR3 is 15 residues long. The CDR3 DNA is TGTGCCAGAAGCTTCACGGACAGGGGTGGATCACCCCTCCACTTT. Translating it yields CARSFTDRGGSPLHF.

V gene TRBV28 combines with J gene TRBJ1-2; possible D gene TRBD1, 5 bases. The CDR3 has 15 amino acids. The germline V gene encodes CDR1 MDHEN and CDR2 SYDVKM. V was trimmed by 2 bases and J by 4 bases, leaving 14 bases between them. The CDR3 nucleotides read TGTGCCAGCAGTTTAACCCAGGGTGTGATCTATGGCTACACCTTC. Amino acid sequence: CASSLTQGVIYGYTF.

This chain connects TRBV4-2 to TRBJ2-7; D is possibly TRBD1 (5 bases). Germline V gene data show CDR1 as LGHNA and CDR2 as YNFKEQ. Deletions cut 4 bases from V and 0 bases from J, with 10 bases between. CDR3 length: 14 amino acids. The CDR3 DNA is TGTGCCAGCAGCCGGTCGACAGTCTCCTACGAGCAGTACTTC. Its protein is CASSRSTVSYEQYF.

The CDR3 here is CASSQGLPGLAVETQYF. The CDR3 nucleotides read TGTGCCAGCAGCCAAGGTCTCCCGGGACTAGCGGTGGAGACCCAGTACTTC. V and J are TRBV14 and TRBJ2-5; 11 bases are shared with TRBD2. With V trimmed by 1 base and J by 5 bases, 9 bases remained unmatched. Germline loops: CDR1 SGHDN, CDR2 FVKESK. CDR3 length: 17 residues.

CDR3 sequence: CASRPTGDYGYTF. For the CDR3, the DNA is TGTGCCAGCAGGCCGACAGGGGACTATGGCTACACCTTC. This chain connects TRBV6-6 to TRBJ1-2; TRBD1 matches at 8 bases. CDR1 is MNHNY, CDR2 SVGAGI, per germline (reference sequence). Trimming cost V 6 bases and J 3 bases; bases outside gene matches: 3. The CDR3 sequence is 13 residues long.